Here is one TCR beta chain with its context. This clone's antigen is unknown. Base quality data are lacking; no much larger clone is found one base away. Libraries were made using the immunoSEQ multiplex PCR assay. DNA from the cultured, isolated CD4+ T cells was subjected to TCR beta CDR3 sequencing. The authors' pipeline ran thus. Non-productive TCR sequences were removed, reads were trimmed to the CDR3 region, and CDR3s of at least 7 amino acids were retained. The MANAFEST web app was used to identify antigen-specific clonotypes by comparing expansion in peptide wells with expansion in reference cultures. To be called positive, a clone needed expansion at FDR<0.05 compared with the reference and with all other wells, an odds ratio greater than 5, and a frequency greater than 0.1% in two replicate wells. A clonotype was defined as cross-reactive if the clonotype was significantly expanded both in SARS-CoV-2 spike wells and in at least one common cold coronavirus spike condition. CDR3 similarity was assessed by Levenshtein distance using the stringdist R package, and unrooted trees were constructed with ape in R 3.6.1. In TCRdb, the immuneACCESS table is reduced to in-frame sequences with V and J assigned. These tables do not hold every clone; where another copy was compared, an unresolved V gene accounts for under half, and the others remain unexplained. The V and J calls and clone size are taken from that table; D and trimming were inferred from the DNA. The sample records fewer than 55,000 clones, over 65% of which are singletons. Jointly, the top ten make up approximately 3.8% of the sample.

The germline V gene specifies SGHDT as CDR1 and YYEEEE as CDR2. V loses 4 bases of germline sequence and J loses 3 bases, and the interval between the two ends is 11 bases. Measured from the cysteine to the phenylalanine, the CDR3 is 13 residues long. The CDR3 DNA has 39 bases and is translated from base 1. The data stem from a study of vaccination effects on CD4 cells after COVID-19 (dated by TCRdb to 2021 to 2024). Describing the broader study: To identify antigen-specific CD4+ T cell clonotypes by their expansion, the ViraFEST assay first stimulated PBMC with viral peptide pools and then applied TCR sequencing. SARS-CoV-2 spike-specific CD4+ TCR repertoires were compared before and after mRNA vaccination in COVID-19 convalescent patients and in infection-naive vaccine recipients. Post-vaccine samples across the study were collected a median of 72 days after the second dose, with a range of 14 to 241. Some 2.2 million PBMC per well were cultured in IMDM with around 5.3% human AB serum, 10 IU/ml IL-2 and gentamicin, plus 10 ug/ml peptides. Three convalescent patients were sampled early (day +14) and late (day +241, +227, +161 respectively) after vaccination. Cultures from other donors in the study were sequenced with the Oncomine TCR Beta short-read assay on an Illumina iSeq 100. A total of around eleven COVID-19 convalescent patients and a handful of SARS-CoV-2-naive healthy vaccine recipients were included in the full study. Paper-wide results and their limitations: The study was limited by a small number of convalescent patients and lacked early post-infection timepoints. In convalescent patients, the post-vaccine spike-reactive repertoire was composed mainly of new vaccine-induced clones that were largely distinct from infection-induced clones. At late post-vaccination timepoints, both infection-induced and vaccine-induced clones showed marked clonal contraction, consistent with waning T cell responses.

After around eleven days of culture, CD4+ T cells were isolated with the EasySep CD4+ T cell isolation kit. Convalescent patients had PCR-confirmed SARS-CoV-2 infection between March and December 2020, before Alpha, Beta and Delta variants emerged in the United States. Participants received two doses of either the BNT162b2 or the mRNA-1273 mRNA SARS-CoV-2 vaccine. On days 3 and 7, half of the culture medium was replaced with fresh IL-2-containing medium. Unless noted otherwise, every peptide stimulation condition was cultured in triplicate wells. PBMC were separated from whole blood using Ficoll-Paque Plus gradient centrifugation and were then either cryopreserved at -140C or used fresh. Genomic DNA was extracted from cultured CD4+ T cells with the QIAamp micro DNA kit.

This receptor chain uses TRBV5-6 and TRBJ2-7; TRBD2 might be the D gene, on 7 matching bases. Sequencing was performed on CD4+ T cells from PBMCs cultured without peptide, taken after COVID-19 vaccination. The receptor's source is a human donor who had a prior SARS-CoV-2 infection. The bases are TGTGCCAGCAGCCGGGGGGCGGTCTACGAGCAGTACTTC. Its protein reads: CASSRGAVYEQYF.